These 24 T cell receptor beta chains were all obtained from the same sample, sequenced in a study of ipilimumab plus nivolumab after autologous stem cell transplantation. Clones were read by immunoSEQ multiplex PCR, and TCRdb kept only the in-frame ones, dropping some. The repertoire holds approximately 1,700 clones, about nine tenths seen once, with roughly a fifth in the top ten. Source: PBMCs, taken in a trial of ipilimumab plus nivolumab as post-transplant consolidation. All receptors come from a male donor with multiple myeloma.

This clone was observed once. V is TRBV19 and J is TRBJ2-2; D is undetermined. In germline, CDR1 is LNHDA, CDR2 SQIVND (reference sequence). Trimming left V 5 bases short and J 4 bases short, with 11 bases between. The CDR3 consists of 14 residues. CDR3 in DNA: TGTGCCAGTAGTGCCGGAGATTTCACCGGGGAGCTGTTTTTT. It specifies CASSAGDFTGELFF.

J is TRBJ2-3 and V is TRBV27; 9 bases are shared with TRBD1. The germline V gene encodes CDR1 MNHEY and CDR2 SMNVEV (reference sequence). J gave up 3 bases and V 5 bases, and 9 bases lay outside the gene matches. This CDR3 is built from 16 residues. The CDR3 loop reads CASSIYGTGRTDTQYF. The CDR3 DNA reads as TGTGCCAGCAGTATCTACGGGACAGGGAGGACAGATACGCAGTATTTT.

The chain has TRBV18 and TRBJ2-2, with 7 bases aligning to TRBD2. This CDR3 spans 17 amino acids. Per the germline V gene, CDR1 is KGHSH and CDR2 is LQKENI. V lost 3 bases and J lost 4; bases outside the gene matches: 11. The CDR3 reads CASSPLSRDYSTGELFF. The CDR3 DNA reads as TGTGCCAGCTCACCCCTCAGCCGGGACTACTCCACCGGGGAGCTGTTTTTT.

The V call is TRBV6-5, the J call TRBJ2-7; 7 bases match TRBD1. In germline, CDR1 is MNHEY, CDR2 SVGAGI. The trim removed 4 bases at V and 2 bases at J, leaving 5 bases unmatched. The CDR3 contains 14 residues. Written as DNA, the CDR3 is TGTGCCAGCAGTTCCGGGACAGATACCTACGAGCAGTACTTC. Translated: CASSSGTDTYEQYF.

This clone has just a few counts. This chain links TRBV5-8 with TRBJ1-1; no firm D call. This CDR3 contains 15 residues. Germline lookup yields CDR1 SGHTS and CDR2 YDEGEE. Trimming took off 2 bases at V and 0 bases at J, with 11 bases between the two ends. The CDR3 is CASSLGRWMNTEAFF. For the CDR3, the DNA is TGTGCCAGCAGCTTAGGCAGGTGGATGAACACTGAAGCTTTCTTT.

This chain links TRBV18 with TRBJ1-2, with D possibly matching TRBD1 (6 bases). Trimming removed 3 bases at V and 7 bases at J, with 15 bases between. Germline CDR1 reads KGHSH; CDR2 reads LQKENI. The CDR3 length is 14 residues. Here the CDR3 reads CASSPGHPTGGYTF. CDR3 coding DNA: TGTGCCAGCTCACCGGGACACCCCACAGGTGGCTACACCTTC.

This clone was detected once. The rearrangement joins TRBV7-9 to TRBJ2-5; D not certain. Germline-derived CDR1 and CDR2 are SEHNR and FQNEAQ (reference sequence). The CDR3 totals 12 residues. V was trimmed by 3 bases and J by 1 base, leaving 3 bases between them. For the CDR3, the DNA is TGTGCCAGCAGCTTTGGCCAAGAGACCCAGTACTTC. The encoded protein is CASSFGQETQYF.

The chain links TRBV6-5 to TRBJ1-2; no clear D. The germline CDR1 and CDR2 sequences are MNHEY and SVGAGI. The CDR3 covers 12 residues. Trimming stripped 5 bases from V and 8 bases from J, with 12 bases between. The CDR3 coding sequence is TGTGCCAGCAGTAATGCCCGGCGGGGCTACACCTTC. Translated: CASSNARRGYTF.

The chain recombines TRBV28 with TRBJ1-4; D remains ambiguous. The CDR3 is made up of 16 amino acids. Germline CDR1 and CDR2: MDHEN and SYDVKM. V dropped 1 base and J dropped 8 bases, with 17 bases sitting between them. As DNA, the CDR3 is TGTGCCAGCAGTTTATACATAGGGTCGGGGAAAGAAAAACTGTTTTTT. Amino acid sequence: CASSLYIGSGKEKLFF.

This clone has more than one count but fewer than ten. The V and J genes are TRBV6-1 and TRBJ1-2, with D unresolved. There are 15 residues in the CDR3. Germline-derived CDR1 and CDR2 are MNHNS and SASEGT. Trimming took off 3 bases at V and 2 bases at J, with 13 bases between the two ends. This CDR3 is CASSDPVAHNYGYTF. The CDR3 bases are TGTGCCAGCAGTGATCCGGTGGCTCACAACTATGGCTACACCTTC.

This sequence joins TRBV18 and TRBJ2-7, with D unclear. The length of the CDR3 is 10 residues. The germline V gene encodes CDR1 KGHSH and CDR2 LQKENI. Trimming took 6 bases from V and 11 from J, leaving 11 bases between them. The CDR3 loop is CASSPRFEYF. The DNA for the CDR3 is TGTGCCAGCTCGCCGCGTTTTGAGTACTTC.

The chain is built from TRBV7-3 and TRBJ2-2; weak D call: TRBD2 (5 bases). The ends were cut back, 6 bases at V and 3 bases at J, with 23 bases in the middle. Germline CDR1 SGHTA, CDR2 FQGTGA. The CDR3 is 18 amino acids. The CDR3 loop reads CASSDPQLGGVDTGELFF. The DNA of the CDR3 is TGTGCCAGCAGTGATCCACAGTTAGGAGGCGTCGACACCGGGGAGCTGTTTTTT.

The chain couples TRBV7-2 to TRBJ2-1; TRBD1 aligns across 8 bases. CDR3 length: 14 residues. CDR1 and CDR2 from the germline V gene are SGHTA and FQGNSA. V lost 0 bases and J lost 7; bases outside the gene matches: 2. The CDR3 nucleotides read TGTGCCAGCAGCTTAGCGGGACAGGTTAATGAGCAGTTCTTC. Translating it yields CASSLAGQVNEQFF.

V and J are TRBV6-5 and TRBJ1-3; possibly TRBD1 for D (5 bases). Germline loops: CDR1 MNHEY, CDR2 SVGAGI. The CDR3 spans 16 residues. V was trimmed by 1 base and J by 4 bases, leaving 14 bases between them. Here the CDR3 DNA reads TGTGCCAGCAGTTACTATATGGGGCCCCCCGGAAACACCATATATTTT. Protein: CASSYYMGPPGNTIYF.

The CDR3 here is CASSVAPQGSQETQYF. Written as DNA, the CDR3 is TGTGCCAGCAGCGTAGCTCCCCAGGGGAGCCAAGAGACCCAGTACTTC. The chain carries TRBV9 and TRBJ2-5, with a possible D match to TRBD1 (6 bases). The germline CDR1 and CDR2 sequences are SGDLS and YYNGEE. Trimming took 0 bases from V and 1 from J, leaving 13 bases between them. This CDR3 is built from 16 residues.

The chain combines TRBV19 with TRBJ2-2, with no clear D. The V end was cut by 5 bases, the J end by 6 bases, with 22 bases between. Germline CDR1 and CDR2: LNHDA and SQIVND (reference sequence). CDR3 length: 17 residues. CDR3 in DNA: TGTGCCAGTAGTCCTTTAAATTCCCTACTACTTCCCGGGGAGCTGTTTTTT. Its translation is CASSPLNSLLLPGELFF.

The CDR3 protein is CASSVGAWGAGNTIYF. The CDR3 DNA reads TGTGCCAGCAGCGTAGGGGCTTGGGGAGCTGGAAACACCATATATTTT. The chain employs TRBV9 and TRBJ1-3; D gene uncertain. With 0 bases removed from V and 2 bases from J, the gap between germline ends came to 12 bases. From germline, CDR1 is SGDLS and CDR2 YYNGEE. The CDR3 is 16 amino acids.

This chain connects TRBV19 to TRBJ2-3; the match to TRBD2 covers 8 bases. Germline CDR1 is LNHDA and CDR2 is SQIVND (reference sequence). V lost 3 bases and J lost 5; bases outside the gene matches: 10. CDR3 size: 16 residues. The DNA of the CDR3 is TGTGCCAGTAGTATCTTAACTAGCGGAGCTGTAGATACGCAGTATTTT. It codes for CASSILTSGAVDTQYF.

The rearrangement links TRBV7-2 to TRBJ2-7, with 7 bases fitting TRBD1. The germline gives CDR1 SGHTA, CDR2 FQGNSA. The J segment lost 3 bases and the V segment lost 5 bases, leaving 10 bases of the junction unmatched. The CDR3 loop spans 15 amino acids. The CDR3 bases are TGTGCCAGCAGCCCAAAACGGGACAGCCACTACGAGCAGTACTTC. It is translated as CASSPKRDSHYEQYF.

In DNA, the CDR3 is TGTGCCAGCAGCTCCCTGGGGGCCGCAAGTAACTATGGCTACACCTTC. Encoded protein: CASSSLGAASNYGYTF. The rearrangement joins TRBV9 to TRBJ1-2, with D maybe TRBD1 (6 bases). Germline V gives CDR1 SGDLS, CDR2 YYNGEE. V lost 4 bases and J lost 1, with 17 bases in between. This CDR3 is built from 16 residues.

The rearrangement links TRBV15 to TRBJ2-7, with 14 bases identical to TRBD2. The CDR3 length is 16 residues. V was pared by 5 bases and J by 4 bases, with 7 bases of the junction left unmatched. The germline V gene has CDR1 LNHNV and CDR2 YYDKDF (reference sequence). The CDR3 here is CATSALGLAGVYEQYF. The CDR3 region has the DNA TGTGCCACCAGCGCCCTGGGACTAGCGGGAGTGTACGAGCAGTACTTC. The complete variable domain, with remaining parts taken from reference TRBV15 and TRBJ2-7, reads DAMVIQNPRYQVTQFGKPVTLSCSQTLNHNVMYWYQQKSSQAPKLLFHYYDKDFNNEADTPDNFQSRRPNTSFCFLDIRSPGLGDTAMYLCATSALGLAGVYEQYFGPGTRLTVT.

This clone occurred a few times. The gene calls are TRBV19 and TRBJ2-1; maybe TRBD1 (6 bases). The V end was cut by 8 bases, the J end by 3 bases, with 17 bases between. The length of the CDR3 is 15 residues. CDR1 and CDR2 (germline): LNHDA, SQIVND (reference sequence). The CDR3 DNA sequence: TGTGCCAGTGGGTCCCGGGACAAAGACTACAATGAGCAGTTCTTC. Protein: CASGSRDKDYNEQFF.

In the case of this clone: Other DNA sequences in the same sample also yield this CDR3. This rearrangement joins TRBV9 to TRBJ2-3, with D unresolved. Germline CDR1 reads SGDLS; CDR2 reads YYNGEE. The CDR3 is 13 residues long. Trimming cost V 0 bases and J 3 bases, with 5 bases left between them. In DNA, the CDR3 is TGTGCCAGCAGCGTAGGTTCGACAGATACGCAGTATTTT. This sequence encodes CASSVGSTDTQYF.

This rearrangement joins TRBV18 to TRBJ2-3; 9 bases are shared with TRBD1. With V trimmed by 2 bases and J by 4 bases, 1 base remained unmatched. Germline CDR1 is KGHSH and CDR2 is LQKENI. CDR3 length: 14 residues. The CDR3 DNA sequence: TGTGCCAGCTCACCAGGGACAGGGCCAGATACGCAGTATTTT. Translation: CASSPGTGPDTQYF. Full variable domain (outside the CDR3, taken from reference TRBV18 and TRBJ2-3): NAGVMQNPRHLVRRRGQEARLRCSPMKGHSHVYWYRQLPEEGLKFMVYLQKENIIDESGMPKERFSAEFPKEGPSILRIQQVVRGDSAAYFCASSPGTGPDTQYFGPGTRLTVL.